The source of this TCR beta chain is a study of post-analysis software for immune sequencing data. Study details: The patients showed relapsing-remitting, secondary progressive and progressive-relapsing multiple sclerosis courses. Study-level points and caveats: Those samples that were prepared in the same batch co-clustered strongly by F measure. The study found significantly lower normalized Chao1 diversity in multiple sclerosis patients than in controls. There were five or six TRBV segments more frequent in patients than controls, and TRBV5-6, TRBV5-1 and TRBV20-1 were among them.

Comments on this clonotype: The antigen remains unidentified.

Germline V gives CDR1 KGHSH, CDR2 LQKENI. The CDR3 totals 16 residues. V was pared by 1 base and J by 4 bases, with 13 bases between. Each TCR beta cDNA library carried unique molecular identifiers. The yield from roughly 1 to 10 million T cells was 500,000 or so cDNA molecules in total. Each CDR3 protein gets one entry after TCRdb re-called the PCR reads with MiXCR. This repertoire shows hundreds of thousands of distinct CDR3 sequences, roughly 46% found once; its top ten account for roughly 12%. Sequencing used blood. The genes are TRBV18 and TRBJ1-4; D is undetermined. This receptor was obtained from a girl between 5 and 17 years old with multiple sclerosis. CDR3 region: CASSPRPPGINEKLFF. Here the CDR3 DNA reads TGTGCCAGCTCACCACGGCCACCGGGGATTAATGAAAAACTGTTTTTT.